This T cell receptor (beta chain) was captured by sequencing in a study of T cells after yellow fever vaccination. Study results and limitations: Clonotypes appearing in both CD4 and CD8 compartments existed, and their share was small.

Per germline, CDR1 MNHEY and CDR2 SVGAGI. The V end lost 6 bases, the J end lost 9 bases, and 18 bases lay between the germline ends. The CDR3 has 14 amino acids. The table lists this clonotype with many counts. What it recognizes is unknown. TCRdb called the 5' RACE reads again in MiXCR, with one record for every CDR3 protein. The repertoire holds about 75,000 distinct CDR3 sequences, with around 7.8% as singletons. This chain links TRBV6-5 with TRBJ2-1; D perhaps matches TRBD1 (6 bases). The source material was CD8+ T cells sorted from PBMCs, sampled more than 8 days after the first yellow fever vaccination. This sequence was found in a man younger than 30 who received the YFV17D yellow fever vaccine. For the CDR3, the DNA is TGTGCCAGCAGGGGCCTGAGGGGGAGCGGTGAGCAGTTCTTC. Translating gives CASRGLRGSGEQFF.